This TCR beta chain was sequenced for a study of T cells after yellow fever vaccination. The study, taken as a whole, reports: Post-booster reappearance was seen for most primary-vaccination clones (about 96% CD4, roughly 91% CD8).

This CDR3 has 16 amino acids. Germline V CDR1 and CDR2: SGHAT, FQNNGV. The ends lost 5 bases at V and 8 bases at J; junction bases unmatched: 15. Generation of TCR cDNA used 5'RACE template switching (which added a universal primer site and UMIs). A single record per CDR3 protein comes from TCRdb applying MiXCR to the 5' RACE reads. Seen here are about 99,000 distinct CDR3 sequences, under 6.5% observed once, and the top ten hold about 40%. A few counts support this clonotype. Its target is unknown. J is TRBJ2-1 and V is TRBV11-2, with 7 bases lining up with TRBD1. The source was CD8+ T cells sorted from PBMCs, collected 10 days after the yellow fever booster vaccination. This receptor was taken from a man younger than 35 who received the YFV17D yellow fever vaccine. CDR3 bases: TGTGCCAGCAGCCCCTACGTCGGACAGGTATGGGATGAGCAGTTCTTC. It yields the protein CASSPYVGQVWDEQFF.